This paragraph reports one TCR beta chain. The antigen is undetermined. Germline CDR1 and CDR2: MDHEN and SYDVKM. V was clipped by 5 bases and J by 2 bases, with 10 bases between them. The CDR3 is made up of 14 amino acids. The entry originates in a study of T cell repertoires in cytomegalovirus infection. Background on the study: Based on public TCR beta signatures, there were indications of CMV infection and of a matching HLA type. Study results and limitations: HLA-C-restricted CMV clonotypes gave the most frequent clonotype in two of eight donors.

TCRdb used MiXCR to reprocess the reads, holding one entry per CDR3 protein. The sample yields about 230,000 distinct CDR3 sequences, approximately 22% seen once. This receptor was identified in a human donor in good health (CMV status not recorded). Some clones in this sample may be carry-over from other donors' samples. V gene TRBV28 combines with J gene TRBJ1-5; D gene uncertain. The sequencing input was CD8+ T cells from PBMCs. The CDR3 DNA follows: TGTGCCAGCAGTCCATTTATAGGCAATCAGCCCCAGCATTTT. Protein sequence: CASSPFIGNQPQHF. The whole variable domain, filled in from reference TRBV28 and TRBJ1-5, reads DVKVTQSSRYLVKRTGEKVFLECVQDMDHENMFWYRQDPGLGLRLIYFSYDVKMKEKGDIPEGYSVSREKKERFSLILESASTNQTSMYLCASSPFIGNQPQHFGDGTRLSIL.